The source of this TCR beta chain is a study of blood T cell repertoires in COVID-19. For the study at large: Nucleic acid was either cDNA or gDNA, and it came from T cells, B-cell-depleted T cells, or PBMCs.

Assay: immunoSEQ multiplex PCR; the TCRdb copy retains only in-frame clones and omits some. Of approximately 500,000 clones in the sample, approximately 88% are singletons; the top ten hold around 1.9%. All recovered Cohort 3 donors got two negative PCRs, got clearance, or saw symptom resolution. Trimming stripped 5 bases from V and 5 bases from J, with 15 bases between. Per germline, CDR1 SGHTA and CDR2 FQGNSA. This CDR3 is built from 14 residues. This chain joins TRBV7-2 and TRBJ1-1, with D possibly TRBD1 on 5 matching bases. This clonotype was sampled from a woman aged 40 to 50 who had recovered from COVID-19. The specimen was PBMCs or T cells enriched from blood (not recorded which). CDR3 sequence (DNA): TGTGCCAGCAGCCAACAGGTTGGTCGGACTGAAGCTTTCTTT. Translated, it gives CASSQQVGRTEAFF.